The 11 T cell receptor beta chains given below trace back to one sample, sequenced in a study of monozygotic twins with inflammatory bowel disease (dated by TCRdb to between 2018 and 2021). The library was built by means of 5' RACE. Sequencing instrument: Illumina HiSeq 2500. Following reprocessing of the reads by TCRdb, the data hold one row per CDR3 protein sequence and no DNA is available. This sample's listing comprises about 420,000 distinct CDR3 sequences. 2% to 2.5% of the sample lies in the top ten. Sequencing used blood. The receptors were sampled from a human donor with ulcerative colitis or Crohn's disease, or a healthy co-twin of an affected twin (not recorded which).

The V call is TRBV12-3 or TRBV12-4, the J call TRBJ2-1; the TCRdb call, TRBD2, lacks DNA for checking. This CDR3 contains 15 residues. The CDR3 protein is CASRRLEGGNNVQFF.

The chain couples TRBV10-3 to TRBJ2-5; checking the TCRdb D call of TRBD1 is not possible without DNA. CDR1 is ENHRY, CDR2 SYGVKD, per germline. This CDR3 region has 12 residues. CDR3 region: CAISPDREAQYF.

This rearrangement joins TRBV10-3 to TRBJ2-7; the TRBD1 assignment by TCRdb is unverifiable without DNA. Germline V gives CDR1 ENHRY, CDR2 SYGVKD. The CDR3 extends over 14 amino acids. The chain's CDR3 is CAISESVLPGEQYF.

This chain connects TRBV6-2 or TRBV6-3 to TRBJ2-5; TCRdb designates TRBD1, a call that cannot be tested without DNA. The CDR3 totals 12 residues. In germline, CDR1 is MNHEY, CDR2 SVGEGT. This CDR3 is CASRDASKTQYF.

The chain couples TRBV2 to TRBJ1-5; the TRBD1 assignment by TCRdb is unverifiable without DNA. CDR3 length: 16 amino acids. Germline V gene data show CDR1 as SNHLY and CDR2 as FYNNEI. Here the CDR3 reads CASSEWQGESNQPQHF.

The V and J genes are TRBV29-1 and TRBJ1-1. Germline lookup yields CDR1 SQVTM and CDR2 ANQGSEA. This CDR3 has 13 amino acids. The CDR3 spells CSVGTYRGTEAFF.

The CDR3: CASSRRGSNQPQHF. The chain has TRBV2 and TRBJ1-5. CDR1 is SNHLY and CDR2 is FYNNEI in the germline V gene. This CDR3 region has 14 residues.

The chain joins TRBV6-5 to TRBJ2-2; TCRdb proposes TRBD2, but this gene call is untestable without DNA. Germline assignment: CDR1 MNHEY and CDR2 SVGAGI. This CDR3 is 16 amino acids long. CDR3 sequence reads: CASSYNSGAGAGELFF.

CDR3 in amino acids: CATFPRPTTAWVETQYF. The chain has TRBV25-1 and TRBJ2-5; TCRdb's D gene call, TRBD1, goes unchecked for lack of DNA. Germline V gene sequence: CDR1 MGHDK, CDR2 SYGVNS. The CDR3 is 17 amino acids.

The chain couples TRBV7-2 to TRBJ2-7; absent DNA, TCRdb's TRBD2 call cannot be checked. This CDR3 has 17 residues. Germline CDR1 and CDR2: SGHTA and FQGNSA. The CDR3 loop reads CASSHKGLADSSYEQYF. Drawing the rest from reference TRBV7-2 and TRBJ2-7, the complete variable domain is GAGVSQSPSNKVTEKGKDVELRCDPISGHTALYWYRQSLGQGLEFLIYFQGNSAPDKSGLPSDRFSAERTGGSVSTLTIQRTQQEDSAVYLCASSHKGLADSSYEQYFGPGTRLTVT.

This chain links TRBV6-6 with TRBJ2-1; checking the TCRdb D call of TRBD1 is not possible without DNA. This CDR3 is 14 amino acids long. CDR1 is MNHNY, CDR2 SVGAGI, per germline (reference sequence). The CDR3: CATKTGGSYNEQFF.